The 23 T cell receptor beta chains given below trace back to one sample, sequenced in a study of blood T cell repertoires in COVID-19. Assay used: immunoSEQ multiplex PCR; TCRdb lists only in-frame clones, some missing. In the table there are 95,000 to 150,000 clones, roughly 84% of which are singletons. Sequencing was done on a sample of PBMCs or T cells enriched from blood (not recorded which). These TCRs come from a woman in her 30s who had recovered from COVID-19.

The J gene is TRBJ2-7, the V gene TRBV2, with 10 bases matching TRBD1. In germline, CDR1 is SNHLY, CDR2 FYNNEI. This CDR3 is 15 amino acids long. The J segment lost 5 bases and the V segment lost 5 bases, leaving 9 bases of the junction unmatched. Here the CDR3 reads CASSRTGGKGNEQYF. The CDR3 DNA reads as TGTGCCAGCAGTCGGACAGGGGGTAAGGGGAACGAGCAGTACTTC.

The genes are TRBV18 and TRBJ1-3; D unresolved. The V gene's germline CDR1 is KGHSH and CDR2 LQKENI. Trimming removed 1 base at V and 1 base at J, with 11 bases between. There are 16 residues in the CDR3. The CDR3 DNA reads as TGTGCCAGCTCACCACGGTCGAGGGCGTCTGGAAACACCATATATTTT. Its translation: CASSPRSRASGNTIYF.

The chain links TRBV4-2 to TRBJ1-5, with D uncertain. The CDR3 loop spans 14 amino acids. V was trimmed by 0 bases and J by 2 bases, leaving 5 bases between them. CDR1 and CDR2 (germline): LGHNA, YNFKEQ. The CDR3: CASSQDRGNQPQHF. In DNA, the CDR3 is TGTGCCAGCAGCCAAGATCGCGGCAATCAGCCCCAGCATTTT.

The chain uses TRBV25-1 and TRBJ2-3, with 7 bases matching TRBD2. Trimming removed 6 bases from V and 4 bases from J; junction bases left unmatched: 10. Germline CDR1 is MGHDK and CDR2 is SYGVNS. This CDR3 contains 15 residues. The CDR3 here is CASSPILGGPDTQYF. The DNA of the CDR3 is TGTGCCAGCAGCCCAATCCTGGGAGGGCCAGATACGCAGTATTTT.

V usage is TRBV28 and J usage is TRBJ2-5; 9 bases align to TRBD2. The germline gives CDR1 MDHEN, CDR2 SYDVKM. V lost 1 base and J lost 5; bases outside the gene matches: 8. This CDR3 comprises 16 residues. The CDR3 here is CASSLSGGRAGETQYF. In DNA form, the CDR3 reads TGTGCCAGCAGTTTATCCGGCGGGAGGGCCGGGGAGACCCAGTACTTC.

The chain couples TRBV7-9 to TRBJ2-7; D perhaps matches TRBD1 (5 bases). V lost 8 bases and J 0 bases, leaving 14 bases between the germline ends. This CDR3 is built from 14 residues. Germline V lookup: CDR1 SEHNR, CDR2 FQNEAQ (reference sequence). The CDR3 sequence: CASGEWTLSYEQYF. In DNA, the CDR3 is TGTGCCAGCGGGGAATGGACACTCTCCTACGAGCAGTACTTC.

The rearrangement uses TRBV11-2 and TRBJ2-5; D remains unclear. Germline V CDR1 and CDR2: SGHAT, FQNNGV. V was shortened by 1 base and J by 7 bases, with 16 bases between the two germline ends. CDR3 length: 15 residues. The DNA for the CDR3 is TGTGCCAGCAGCTTAGTGTCAGGTTTTTTGGGGACCCAGTACTTC. The encoded protein is CASSLVSGFLGTQYF.

This chain joins TRBV5-4 and TRBJ1-6, with 9 bases aligning to TRBD1. The germline V gene encodes CDR1 SGHNT and CDR2 YYREEE (reference sequence). The V gene end was trimmed by 2 bases and the J gene end by 8 bases; junction bases not matched to a gene: 8. The length of the CDR3 is 16 residues. The chain's CDR3 is CASSLDGQGPYSPLHF. The CDR3 DNA is TGTGCCAGCAGCTTAGACGGACAGGGGCCATATTCACCCCTCCACTTT.

V is TRBV10-3 and J is TRBJ2-7; a possible D gene is TRBD1 (5 bases). The germline V gene encodes CDR1 ENHRY and CDR2 SYGVKD. This CDR3 spans 13 amino acids. Trimming took off 5 bases at V and 8 bases at J, with 16 bases between the two ends. CDR3 nucleotide sequence: TGTGCCATCAGTACCAACCCAGGGAACCAGCAGTACTTC. Amino acids: CAISTNPGNQQYF.

The chain carries TRBV5-5 and TRBJ1-6; possible D gene TRBD1, 6 bases. Trimming removed 2 bases at V and 10 bases at J, with 16 bases between. This CDR3 region has 15 residues. Germline values: CDR1 SGHKS, CDR2 YYEKEE (reference sequence). The CDR3 region is CASSFLTGNQSPLHF. The CDR3, as DNA: TGTGCCAGCAGCTTCCTCACAGGGAATCAATCACCCCTCCACTTT.

The chain combines TRBV27 with TRBJ2-1; D possibly corresponds to TRBD2 (5 bases). The CDR3 loop spans 13 amino acids. V was clipped by 6 bases and J by 6 bases, with 12 bases between them. Germline CDR1 is MNHEY and CDR2 is SMNVEV (reference sequence). CDR3 in amino acids: CASRFDYLNEQFF. Written as DNA, the CDR3 is TGTGCCAGCAGATTCGACTACCTCAATGAGCAGTTCTTC.

The V gene is TRBV7-2, the J gene TRBJ2-1; D is unresolved. This CDR3 has 11 amino acids. V was shortened by 5 bases and J by 7 bases, with 6 bases between the two germline ends. CDR1 and CDR2 from the germline V gene are SGHTA and FQGNSA. CDR3 residues: CASSPQNEQFF. Written as DNA, the CDR3 is TGTGCCAGCAGCCCCCAAAATGAGCAGTTCTTC.

The chain joins TRBV28 to TRBJ2-6; possibly TRBD2 for D (6 bases). The germline V and J ends were trimmed by 6 bases and 0 bases, with 15 bases remaining between them. The CDR3 is 17 amino acids. Germline CDR1 MDHEN, CDR2 SYDVKM. The CDR3 region has the DNA TGTGCCAGCAGGGGTGCGGGGTTCGGCTCTGGGGCCAACGTCCTGACTTTC. Its translation is CASRGAGFGSGANVLTF.

The genes are TRBV5-1 and TRBJ2-1; TRBD2 agrees at 13 bases. The V and J ends lost 1 base and 15 bases, in that order; junction bases with no gene match: 7. Germline CDR1 reads SGHRS; CDR2 reads YFSETQ. There are 14 residues in the CDR3. Written as DNA, the CDR3 is TGCGCCAGCAGCTTGACTAGCGGGAGGGTTTTTCTGTTCTTC. Amino acids: CASSLTSGRVFLFF.

The J gene is TRBJ2-7, the V gene TRBV5-1; 12 bases line up with TRBD1. The V segment lost 3 bases and the J segment 1 base; nucleotides outside the gene matches: 2. This CDR3 has 15 residues. Germline CDR1 SGHRS, CDR2 YFSETQ. In DNA, the CDR3 is TGCGCCAGCAGCTGGGGACAGGGGGCTTCCTACGAGCAGTACTTC. It is translated as CASSWGQGASYEQYF.

The chain links TRBV11-2 to TRBJ1-1; D may be TRBD1 (6 bases). V was shortened by 4 bases and J by 0 bases, with 18 bases between the two germline ends. Germline CDR1 reads SGHAT; CDR2 reads FQNNGV. This CDR3 comprises 17 residues. For the CDR3, the DNA is TGTGCCAGCAGCTCCCGGGACATTAAAACATTGAACACTGAAGCTTTCTTT. This sequence encodes CASSSRDIKTLNTEAFF.

V gene TRBV7-8 combines with J gene TRBJ2-7, with 10 bases aligning to TRBD2. Germline CDR1 is SGHVS and CDR2 is FQNEAQ. The V segment lost 5 bases and the J segment 5 bases; nucleotides outside the gene matches: 9. The CDR3 has 15 residues. The CDR3, as DNA: TGTGCCAGCAGCGGGCGACTAGCGGGCAAAAACGAGCAGTACTTC. It specifies CASSGRLAGKNEQYF.

The rearrangement uses TRBV6-2 or TRBV6-3 and TRBJ2-7; D is possibly TRBD2 (6 bases). The ends were cut back, 4 bases at V and 1 base at J, with 11 bases in the middle. The CDR3 runs to 14 residues. The germline V gene has CDR1 MNHEY and CDR2 SVGEGT. Here the CDR3 DNA reads TGTGCCAGCAGTTCGGGGAGGAAGTCCTACGAGCAGTACTTC. It translates to CASSSGRKSYEQYF.

This clone was found once. The chain combines TRBV27 with TRBJ2-3; D remains unclear. There are 13 residues in the CDR3. CDR1 is MNHEY, CDR2 SMNVEV, per germline (reference sequence). The V end lost 0 bases, the J end lost 8 bases, and 9 bases lay between the germline ends. CDR3 sequence reads: CASSLSSSRTQYF. The CDR3 DNA is TGTGCCAGCAGTTTATCGTCTAGTCGTACGCAGTATTTT.

The chain combines TRBV7-3 with TRBJ2-7; 7 bases are shared with TRBD1. V gave up 5 bases and J gave up 3 bases; unmatched junction bases: 4. This CDR3 spans 13 amino acids. Per the germline V gene, CDR1 is SGHTA and CDR2 is FQGTGA. CDR3 coding DNA: TGTGCCAGCAGCCCAGACAGGGACTACGAGCAGTACTTC. This sequence encodes CASSPDRDYEQYF.

The chain combines TRBV2 with TRBJ1-4, with TRBD1 as a possible D gene (6 bases). Trimming took off 4 bases at V and 2 bases at J, with 8 bases between the two ends. The CDR3 has 14 amino acids. Germline V gives CDR1 SNHLY, CDR2 FYNNEI. The CDR3 is CASSGTVTNEKLFF. For the CDR3, the DNA is TGTGCCAGCAGTGGGACAGTCACTAATGAAAAACTGTTTTTT.

The chain links TRBV28 to TRBJ1-5; 7 bases fit TRBD1. J was trimmed by 3 bases and V by 6 bases; bases with no gene match: 11. The germline V gene has CDR1 MDHEN and CDR2 SYDVKM. CDR3 length: 16 residues. CDR3 in DNA: TGTGCCAGCAGCTTCCTGGACAGGCTTATCAATCAGCCCCAGCATTTT. This translates into CASSFLDRLINQPQHF.

This clone was detected only a few times. This chain uses TRBV4-1 with TRBJ2-1, with a tentative D call TRBD1 (5 bases). The germline V and J ends were trimmed by 3 bases and 9 bases, with 12 bases remaining between them. From germline, CDR1 is MGHRA and CDR2 YSYEKL. The CDR3 has 13 residues. CDR3 coding DNA: TGCGCCAGCAGCCAGAGCCTCCAGGGTGAGCAGTTCTTC. Encoded protein: CASSQSLQGEQFF.